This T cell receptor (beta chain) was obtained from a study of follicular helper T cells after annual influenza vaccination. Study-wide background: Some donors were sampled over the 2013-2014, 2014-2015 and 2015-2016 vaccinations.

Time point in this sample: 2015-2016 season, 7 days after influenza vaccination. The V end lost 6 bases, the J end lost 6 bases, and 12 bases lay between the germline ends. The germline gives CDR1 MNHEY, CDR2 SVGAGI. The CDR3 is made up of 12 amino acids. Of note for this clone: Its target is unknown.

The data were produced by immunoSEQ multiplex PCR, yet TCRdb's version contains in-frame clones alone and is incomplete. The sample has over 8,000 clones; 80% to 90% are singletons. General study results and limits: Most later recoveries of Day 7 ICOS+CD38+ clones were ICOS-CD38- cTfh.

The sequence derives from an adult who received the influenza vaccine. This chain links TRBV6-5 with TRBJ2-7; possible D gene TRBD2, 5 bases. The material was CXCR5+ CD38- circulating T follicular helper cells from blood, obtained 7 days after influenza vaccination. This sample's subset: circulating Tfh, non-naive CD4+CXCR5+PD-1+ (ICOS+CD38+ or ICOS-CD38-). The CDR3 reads CASSLLGSEQYF. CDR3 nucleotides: TGTGCCAGCAGCCTACTAGGCAGCGAGCAGTACTTC.